Listed below are T cell receptor beta chains from one sample, sequenced in a study of blood T cell repertoires in COVID-19. Measured with immunoSEQ multiplex PCR; TCRdb has only the in-frame clones, and not every one. The sample yields about 55,000 clones, more than 60% seen once. Source material: peripheral blood. Receptors originate from a woman between 65 and 79 years old with acute or convalescent COVID-19. Both conserved end residues are part of each CDR3. A D gene is named only where the DNA matches it firmly. The listing skips clone size in some rows; elsewhere it reads once, few, many or a size class.

abundance	d_gene	len	v_gene	j_gene	CDR3aa	CDR3nt
many	NA	16	TRBV7-9	TRBJ1-1	CASSSLPGGLNTEAFF	TGTGCCAGCAGCTCCCTCCCGGGAGGCTTGAACACTGAAGCTTTCTTT
NA	NA	13	TRBV2	TRBJ1-2	CASRGGRDYGYTF	TGTGCCAGCAGGGGTGGCAGGGACTATGGCTACACCTTC
NA	TRBD1	14	TRBV30	TRBJ1-1	CAWNFGQGNTEAFF	TGTGCCTGGAATTTTGGACAGGGGAACACTGAAGCTTTCTTT
once	TRBD1	13	TRBV7-8	TRBJ1-2	CASSPDRGGGYTF	TGTGCCAGCAGCCCGGACAGGGGGGGAGGCTACACCTTC
NA	TRBD1	17	TRBV5-6	TRBJ2-2	CASSAIGGTGNTGELFF	TGTGCCAGCAGCGCTATCGGCGGGACAGGGAACACCGGGGAGCTGTTTTTT
once	NA	14	TRBV5-4	TRBJ1-1	CASSLLEGRTEAFF	TGTGCCAGCAGCTTATTGGAGGGGCGCACTGAAGCTTTCTTT
NA	NA	14	TRBV19	TRBJ1-2	CASSTSGANYGYTF	TGTGCCAGTAGTACGAGCGGCGCTAACTATGGCTACACCTTC
NA	TRBD2	15	TRBV5-6	TRBJ2-7	CASSLLAGVTYEQYF	TGTGCCAGCAGCTTACTAGCGGGGGTAACCTACGAGCAGTACTTC
few	NA	15	TRBV15	TRBJ1-1	CATSRDYPGNTEAFF	TGTGCCACCAGCAGAGATTATCCGGGGAACACTGAAGCTTTCTTT
few	TRBD1	18	TRBV5-1	TRBJ1-1	CASSRTFGQGGGNTEAFF	TGCGCCAGCAGCCGTACATTCGGACAGGGTGGGGGAAACACTGAAGCTTTCTTT
NA	NA	16	TRBV15	TRBJ1-5	CATSRDLAAGYQPQHF	TGTGCCACCAGCAGAGATCTAGCAGCTGGATATCAGCCCCAGCATTTT
NA	NA	12	TRBV10-2	TRBJ2-7	CASRATSNEQYF	TGCGCCAGCAGAGCCACTAGCAACGAGCAGTACTTC
many	TRBD1	17	TRBV19	TRBJ1-5	CASRVKGTTGGNQPQHF	TGTGCCAGTAGAGTAAAGGGGACCACAGGGGGCAATCAGCCCCAGCATTTT
NA	TRBD1	15	TRBV24-1	TRBJ2-1	CATSDSDRAYNEQFF	TGTGCCACCAGTGACTCCGACAGGGCCTACAATGAGCAGTTCTTC
NA	NA	16	TRBV5-6	TRBJ1-5	CASSFAGDWSNQPQHF	TGTGCCAGCAGCTTTGCGGGGGACTGGAGCAATCAGCCCCAGCATTTT
NA	NA	13	TRBV14	TRBJ1-2	CASSQEPSYGYTF	TGTGCCAGCAGCCAAGAACCCAGCTATGGCTACACCTTC
NA	TRBD1	16	TRBV7-8	TRBJ1-4	CASSPRDRGDNEKLFF	TGTGCCAGCAGCCCCCGGGACAGGGGTGATAATGAAAAACTGTTTTTT
NA	NA	16	TRBV7-9	TRBJ1-2	CASSLLTLRANYGYTF	TGTGCCAGCAGCTTGCTCACGCTTCGAGCTAACTATGGCTACACCTTC
once	NA	16	TRBV27	TRBJ2-7	CASSLGWGRSSYEQYF	TGTGCCAGCAGTTTAGGGTGGGGCAGGAGCTCCTACGAGCAGTACTTC
NA	NA	14	TRBV30	TRBJ2-2	CAWSVVGDTGELFF	TGTGCCTGGAGTGTTGTCGGGGACACCGGGGAGCTGTTTTTT
NA	TRBD1	12	TRBV19	TRBJ1-4	CARRQGQEKLFF	TGTGCCAGGAGACAGGGACAGGAAAAACTGTTTTTT
NA	TRBD1	14	TRBV9	TRBJ1-4	CASSRQGEDEKLFF	TGTGCCAGCAGCAGACAGGGTGAAGATGAAAAACTGTTTTTT
NA	NA	14	TRBV25-1	TRBJ1-2	CASSSQTGAVGYTF	TGTGCCAGCAGTTCCCAGACAGGCGCCGTTGGCTACACCTTC
NA	NA	16	TRBV6-5	TRBJ2-1	CASSYYSGARNNEQFF	TGTGCCAGCAGTTACTACTCAGGGGCTAGGAACAATGAGCAGTTCTTC
NA	NA	13	TRBV5-1	TRBJ2-5	CASSPTIKETQYF	TGCGCCAGCAGCCCTACTATAAAAGAGACCCAGTACTTC
NA	NA	13	TRBV5-1	TRBJ2-3	CASSLGRYDTQYF	TGCGCCAGCAGCTTGGGTCGTTATGATACGCAGTATTTT
NA	TRBD1	13	TRBV5-4	TRBJ1-2	CASSGTGPYGYTF	TGTGCCAGCAGTGGGACAGGGCCCTATGGCTACACCTTC
NA	NA	14	TRBV10-2	TRBJ1-2	CASSERTETYGYTF	TGCGCCAGCAGTGAGAGAACAGAGACCTATGGCTACACCTTC
many	TRBD1	15	TRBV3-1/TRBV3-2	TRBJ1-1	CASSLLQGADTEAFF	TGTGCCAGCAGCCTACTACAGGGGGCAGACACTGAAGCTTTCTTT
NA	TRBD1	13	TRBV11-3	TRBJ1-2	CASSLTGGAGYTF	TGTGCCAGCAGCTTAACAGGGGGCGCGGGCTACACCTTC
NA	TRBD1	16	TRBV18	TRBJ1-2	CASSPGQGSTNYGYTF	TGTGCCAGCTCACCGGGACAGGGATCCACTAACTATGGCTACACCTTC
once	NA	13	TRBV6-5	TRBJ1-1	CASRYQGITEAFF	TGTGCCAGCAGGTATCAGGGGATAACTGAAGCTTTCTTT
NA	NA	14	TRBV6-6	TRBJ1-5	CASTPRGSSQPQHF	TGTGCCAGCACCCCTCGGGGAAGTAGCCAGCCCCAGCATTTT
few	TRBD2	14	TRBV2	TRBJ2-5	CASSVTSGWETQYF	TGTGCCAGCAGTGTCACTAGCGGGTGGGAGACCCAGTACTTC
NA	NA	14	TRBV18	TRBJ1-1	CASSPFGGNTEAFF	TGTGCCAGCTCACCATTTGGGGGCAACACTGAAGCTTTCTTT
NA	TRBD1	19	TRBV4-1	TRBJ2-7	CASSQAPGQGAAIHYEQYF	TGCGCCAGCAGCCAAGCCCCGGGACAGGGAGCCGCGATACACTACGAGCAGTACTTC
few	TRBD1	15	TRBV5-1	TRBJ1-5	CASSLGTGRNQPQHF	TGCGCCAGCAGCTTGGGGACAGGGAGAAACCAGCCCCAGCATTTT
NA	NA	14	TRBV6-2/TRBV6-3	TRBJ1-2	CASSYLEGPYGYTF	TGTGCCAGCAGTTACCTGGAGGGACCGTATGGCTACACCTTC
NA	TRBD2	18	TRBV5-8	TRBJ2-3	CASSTGLAGLRPTDTQYF	TGTGCCAGCAGCACGGGACTAGCGGGGCTACGCCCCACAGATACGCAGTATTTT
few	TRBD1	17	TRBV3-1/TRBV3-2	TRBJ1-4	CASSRRGQGANNEKLFF	TGTGCCAGCAGCCGGAGGGGACAGGGGGCGAATAATGAAAAACTGTTTTTT